This TCR beta chain was identified during a study of T-cell memory formation after mild COVID-19. Overall study: TCR clusters were largely donor specific.

With regard to this clonotype: Its specificity is unknown.

The study's findings and limits: Those CD4+ clones that contracted were mainly in CM and EM (CD8+ ones in EMRA). Whether day 37 second-wave clones are SARS-CoV-2-specific was not confirmed. Clones contracting over day 15 to 85 were CD4/CD8 balanced, with later expanders leaning CD4+.

Each CDR3 protein gets one entry after TCRdb re-called the 5' RACE reads with MiXCR. The sample lists about 270,000 distinct CDR3 sequences, 16% occurring once. Trimming took off 5 bases at V and 8 bases at J, with 21 bases between the two ends. The CDR3 has 15 amino acids. Germline V gene data show CDR1 as SGHTA and CDR2 as FQGNSA. The chain has TRBV7-2 and TRBJ1-2, with D possibly TRBD1 on 5 matching bases. The source of this sequence is a man between 18 and 35 years old who had mild COVID-19 (a few samples of this study predate the infection). Cell type and time point are not known. The source material was PBMCs or a T cell subset sorted from them (not recorded which). The chain's CDR3 is CASSPPGGTQGGYTF. In nucleotides, the CDR3 is TGTGCCAGCAGCCCCCCCGGGGGGACCCAAGGGGGCTACACCTTC. The full variable domain, with the rest looked up from reference TRBV7-2 and TRBJ1-2, is GAGVSQSPSNKVTEKGKDVELRCDPISGHTALYWYRQSLGQGLEFLIYFQGNSAPDKSGLPSDRFSAERTGGSVSTLTIQRTQQEDSAVYLCASSPPGGTQGGYTFGSGTRLTVV.